This TCR beta chain was sequenced for a study of a mutant IDH1 vaccine in newly diagnosed glioma. Data came from immunoSEQ multiplex PCR; TCRdb stores just in-frame clones and leaves some out. The sample has about 96,000 clones, roughly 77% seen once; the top ten hold approximately 7.9%. The time point: baseline, week 1 (first vaccination visit). Sample treatment: pre-vaccination baseline after standard-of-care therapy. This material consisted of PBMCs, taken from a glioma patient treated with radiotherapy, temozolomide or both. The receptor comes from a man between 40 and 49 years old with glioma.

For the CDR3, the DNA is TGTGCCAGCAGCCTCCGGACAGGCGGGACTAGAACGGATACGCAGTATTTT. Translation: CASSLRTGGTRTDTQYF. This chain connects TRBV7-9 to TRBJ2-3; D perhaps matches TRBD2 (8 bases). V gave up 5 bases and J gave up 6 bases, with 24 bases separating them. The CDR3 is 17 residues long. CDR1 and CDR2 from the germline V gene are SEHNR and FQNEAQ (reference sequence).